This TCR beta chain was sequenced for a study of blood T cell repertoires in COVID-19. Per the germline V gene, CDR1 is SGHRS and CDR2 is YFSETQ. V was pared by 4 bases and J by 8 bases, with 9 bases between. The CDR3 has 12 residues. Per the authors' pipeline: Reference gene primer amplification gave estimated nucleated cell counts. Generated by immunoSEQ multiplex PCR, the TCRdb table keeps only in-frame clones and is missing some. That table supplies the V and J calls and clone size; D and trimming were determined from the DNA. The table lists around 250,000 clones, 70% to 90% of them singletons, with approximately 1.9% in the top ten. Participants were placed into cohorts based on the clinical history they reported. Two negative PCRs, clearance, or symptom resolution characterized the recovered Cohort 3 donors.

The chain has TRBV5-1 and TRBJ2-2; D may be TRBD1 (5 bases). Material: PBMCs or T cells enriched from blood (not recorded which). The source of this sequence is a woman in her forties or fifties who had recovered from COVID-19. The CDR3 bases are TGCGCCAGCAGCATAAGGACAGGGGAGCTGTTTTTT. It yields the protein CASSIRTGELFF.